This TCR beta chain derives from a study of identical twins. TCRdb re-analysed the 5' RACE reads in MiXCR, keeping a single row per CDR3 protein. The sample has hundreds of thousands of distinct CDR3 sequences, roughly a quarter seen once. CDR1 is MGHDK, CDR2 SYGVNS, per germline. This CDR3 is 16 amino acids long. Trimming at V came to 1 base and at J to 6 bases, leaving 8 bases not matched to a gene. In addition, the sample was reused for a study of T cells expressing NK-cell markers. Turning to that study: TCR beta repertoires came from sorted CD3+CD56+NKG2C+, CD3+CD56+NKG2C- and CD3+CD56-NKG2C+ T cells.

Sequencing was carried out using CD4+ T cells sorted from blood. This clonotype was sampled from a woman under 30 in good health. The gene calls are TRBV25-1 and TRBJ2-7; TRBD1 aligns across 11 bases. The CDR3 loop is CASSELGTGGTSEQYF. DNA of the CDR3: TGTGCCAGCAGTGAATTAGGGACAGGGGGGACGAGCGAGCAGTACTTC.